Below are 11 T cell receptor beta chains sequenced from a single sample in a study of T cells expressing NK-cell markers. TCRdb reanalyzed the 5' RACE reads and collapses them to one entry per CDR3 protein, without DNA. The sample's table shows a few hundred thousand distinct CDR3 sequences. Input material: blood T cells: a sorted CD56 or NKG2C T cell subset, CD4+ or CD8+ T cells, or bulk PBMC T cells (not recorded which). Source of these receptors: a woman between 50 and 59 years old in good health.

The V call is TRBV25-1, the J call TRBJ2-3; there is no DNA to check the TCRdb D call of TRBD1. The germline V gene encodes CDR1 MGHDK and CDR2 SYGVNS. The CDR3 runs 12 residues. The CDR3 sequence: CASNGRGDTQYF.

The chain links TRBV2 to TRBJ2-5. This CDR3 is built from 15 residues. Germline CDR1 is SNHLY and CDR2 is FYNNEI. The CDR3 protein is CASSETRGVQETQYF.

J is TRBJ1-2 and V is TRBV12-3 or TRBV12-4. CDR3 length equals 15 residues. The CDR3 region is CASSLNGESNYGYTF.

This chain links TRBV4-1 with TRBJ2-1; TCRdb returns TRBD1, unconfirmable since there is no DNA. CDR3 length equals 15 residues. Germline CDR1 and CDR2: MGHRA and YSYEKL. CDR3 loop: CASSQDRSRHNEQFF.

The chain joins TRBV19 to TRBJ2-2. Germline assignment: CDR1 LNHDA and CDR2 SQIVND (reference sequence). This CDR3 has 17 residues. The chain's CDR3 is CASSIDFSRLNTGELFF. Looking up the rest from reference TRBV19 and TRBJ2-2 gives the full variable domain: DGGITQSPKYLFRKEGQNVTLSCEQNLNHDAMYWYRQDPGQGLRLIYYSQIVNDFQKGDIAEGYSVSREKKESFPLTVTSAQKNPTAFYLCASSIDFSRLNTGELFFGEGSRLTVL.

This chain links TRBV18 with TRBJ2-2; absent DNA, TCRdb's TRBD2 call cannot be checked. Germline lookup yields CDR1 KGHSH and CDR2 LQKENI. The length of the CDR3 is 17 residues. CDR3 protein: CASSPPGLAPASEELFF. Filled out from reference TRBV18 and TRBJ2-2, the complete variable domain reads NAGVMQNPRHLVRRRGQEARLRCSPMKGHSHVYWYRQLPEEGLKFMVYLQKENIIDESGMPKERFSAEFPKEGPSILRIQQVVRGDSAAYFCASSPPGLAPASEELFFGEGSRLTVL.

This chain's CDR3 is CASSRPTSGSFRETQYF. The chain couples TRBV5-1 to TRBJ2-5; TCRdb gives TRBD2 as the D gene, but with no DNA this cannot be confirmed. The CDR3 is 17 residues long. Germline V gene sequence: CDR1 SGHRS, CDR2 YFSETQ.

The chain carries TRBV5-1 and TRBJ2-1; TCRdb names TRBD1, which stays unverified in the absence of DNA. The germline V gene encodes CDR1 SGHRS and CDR2 YFSETQ. This CDR3 comprises 15 residues. The CDR3 here is CASSLERGPYNEQFF.

The CDR3 loop is CASSTGRPSGQKETQYF. This sequence joins TRBV5-1 and TRBJ2-5; TCRdb picks TRBD2, but there is no DNA to check that call. The CDR3 covers 17 residues. Germline V lookup: CDR1 SGHRS, CDR2 YFSETQ.

The V gene is TRBV10-1, the J gene TRBJ2-3; TCRdb names TRBD1, which stays unverified in the absence of DNA. The CDR3 has 15 amino acids. Germline CDR1 is WNHNN and CDR2 is SYGVQD (reference sequence). CDR3 amino acids: CASSEFTGTSDTQYF.

J is TRBJ2-7 and V is TRBV29-1; TCRdb returns TRBD1, unconfirmable since there is no DNA. CDR1 and CDR2 (germline): SQVTM, ANQGSEA. The CDR3 has 12 residues. CDR3 residues: CSAIRGTVEQYF.